This TCR beta chain was observed in a study of blood T cell repertoires in COVID-19. Study as a whole: Whether acute or convalescent, the COVID-19 samples came from the United States, Italy and Spain.

Original processing notes: Reference gene primers were amplified, and this amplification served to estimate nucleated cell counts. Profiled with immunoSEQ multiplex PCR; TCRdb holds only in-frame clones, not every one. Clone size and the V and J calls come from that table; the DNA yielded D and trimming. This sample has around 45,000 clones, with over 80% found just once. The CDR3 spans 18 residues. V lost 0 bases, J lost 0 bases, and 1 base stayed unmatched. Germline V gene lookup returns CDR1 KGHSH and CDR2 LQKENI. The rearrangement links TRBV18 to TRBJ2-3; TRBD2 matches at 15 bases. This sequence was found in a man older than 75 in a cohort sampled during active COVID-19. The sample comprised peripheral blood. DNA for the CDR3: TGTGCCAGCTCACCACCGGGACTAGCGGGGGGAAGCACAGATACGCAGTATTTT. Translated: CASSPPGLAGGSTDTQYF.